A single sample is the source of the 17 T cell receptor beta chains below, sequenced in a study of cytomegalovirus exposure and HLA in healthy donors. The PCR used 60 Vbeta and 13 Jbeta primers. The repertoire was sequenced with immunoSEQ multiplex PCR; TCRdb's copy has only in-frame clones and lacks some. The sample includes about 130,000 clones, 65% to 90% of them seen just once. The material sequenced was PBMCs. Receptor source: a girl under 10 years old in good health and CMV-seronegative.

J is TRBJ2-3 and V is TRBV13; D is perhaps TRBD2 (7 bases). Germline-derived CDR1 and CDR2 are PRHDT and FYEKMQ (reference sequence). CDR3 length: 14 residues. V was shortened by 5 bases and J by 5 bases, with 14 bases between the two germline ends. Here the CDR3 DNA reads TGTGCCAGCAGCGGTCGGGGGGCAAAAGATACGCAGTATTTT. Protein: CASSGRGAKDTQYF.

The chain joins TRBV19 to TRBJ1-2; 7 nucleotides line up with TRBD1. This CDR3 is 16 amino acids long. Germline loops: CDR1 LNHDA, CDR2 SQIVND (reference sequence). With 2 bases clipped from V and 5 bases from J, the junction kept 11 bases outside the gene matches. The CDR3 here is CASSISGGQTVYGYTF. The CDR3 region has the DNA TGTGCCAGTAGTATATCCGGGGGACAGACCGTTTATGGCTACACCTTC.

The chain joins TRBV5-1 to TRBJ2-1; 12 bases agree with TRBD2. V was pared by 3 bases and J by 0 bases, with 1 base of the junction left unmatched. The CDR3 extends over 16 amino acids. Germline CDR1 reads SGHRS; CDR2 reads YFSETQ. The CDR3 nucleotides read TGCGCCAGCAGCTCGACTAGCGGGAGCTCCTACAATGAGCAGTTCTTC. Protein sequence: CASSSTSGSSYNEQFF. Full variable domain (outside the CDR3, taken from reference TRBV5-1 and TRBJ2-1): KAGVTQTPRYLIKTRGQQVTLSCSPISGHRSVSWYQQTPGQGLQFLFEYFSETQRNKGNFPGRFSGRQFSNSRSEMNVSTLELGDSALYLCASSSTSGSSYNEQFFGPGTRLTVL.

This rearrangement joins TRBV15 to TRBJ1-3, with D possibly being TRBD1 (6 bases). This CDR3 region has 16 residues. V lost 5 bases and J 0 bases, leaving 14 bases between the germline ends. Germline lookup yields CDR1 LNHNV and CDR2 YYDKDF (reference sequence). The CDR3 nucleotides read TGTGCCACCAGCTTACAGGGATCTAGCTCTGGAAACACCATATATTTT. Translated, it gives CATSLQGSSSGNTIYF.

This sequence joins TRBV6-1 and TRBJ1-2; 7 bases map to TRBD1. CDR3 size: 14 residues. V was clipped by 7 bases and J by 2 bases; unmatched bases: 7. In germline, CDR1 is MNHNS, CDR2 SASEGT. The CDR3 sequence: CASKKGTVNYGYTF. In DNA, the CDR3 is TGTGCCAGCAAGAAAGGGACAGTGAACTATGGCTACACCTTC.

This sequence joins TRBV12-2 and TRBJ2-2; the table's D call TRBD2 went unverified against the DNA. TRBV12-2 is designated a pseudogene. The CDR3 extends over 16 amino acids. The CDR3 DNA is TGTGCAAGTCGCACGTGCCAGGGAGGTAAGACCGGGGAGCTGTTTTTT. This encodes CASRTCQGGKTGELFF.

The chain joins TRBV5-1 to TRBJ1-4; 9 bases agree with TRBD1. The length of the CDR3 is 15 residues. J lost 5 bases, V lost 2 bases, and 4 bases had no gene match. Germline CDR1 reads SGHRS; CDR2 reads YFSETQ. The CDR3 protein is CASSLTGQGNEKLFF. Written as DNA, the CDR3 is TGCGCCAGCAGCTTAACTGGACAGGGGAATGAAAAACTGTTTTTT.

The rearrangement uses TRBV5-4 and TRBJ1-2; 8 bases are shared with TRBD1. The V gene end was trimmed by 3 bases and the J gene end by 5 bases; junction bases not matched to a gene: 6. From germline, CDR1 is SGHNT and CDR2 YYREEE (reference sequence). The CDR3 length is 14 residues. The CDR3 region has the DNA TGTGCCAGCAGCTACGATGACAGGGGATATGGCTACACCTTC. Translating it yields CASSYDDRGYGYTF.

Only a few counts were recorded for this clone. The V gene is TRBV14, the J gene TRBJ1-4, with 9 nucleotides matching TRBD1. The V and J ends lost 4 bases and 1 base, in that order; junction bases with no gene match: 4. The CDR3 contains 16 residues. Germline V gene sequence: CDR1 SGHDN, CDR2 FVKESK. The CDR3 here is CASSPGQGLTNEKLFF. For the CDR3, the DNA is TGTGCCAGCAGCCCGGGACAGGGATTAACTAATGAAAAACTGTTTTTT.

This clone is a singleton in its sample. The chain combines TRBV4-2 with TRBJ2-5; perhaps TRBD2 as D (7 bases). From germline, CDR1 is LGHNA and CDR2 YNFKEQ. The CDR3 is 16 amino acids. The V end lost 1 base, the J end lost 5 bases, and 17 bases lay between the germline ends. This chain's CDR3 is CASSQVLGRGGETQYF. In nucleotides, the CDR3 is TGTGCCAGCAGCCAAGTTCTTGGCAGGGGAGGGGAGACCCAGTACTTC.

The chain couples TRBV27 to TRBJ2-5; 8 bases match TRBD1. From germline, CDR1 is MNHEY and CDR2 SMNVEV (reference sequence). This CDR3 contains 15 residues. J was trimmed by 4 bases and V by 4 bases; bases with no gene match: 8. CDR3 amino acids: CASSSGQASLETQYF. The CDR3 DNA reads TGTGCCAGCAGTTCGGGACAGGCCTCTTTAGAGACCCAGTACTTC.

This clone was seen more than once but under ten times. This sample includes further DNA sequences coding for the same CDR3. V is TRBV27 and J is TRBJ1-5; D ambiguous. Trimming removed 5 bases at V and 0 bases at J, with 5 bases between. Germline CDR1 is MNHEY and CDR2 is SMNVEV (reference sequence). The CDR3 runs to 13 residues. The DNA of the CDR3 is TGTGCCAGCAGTCCGTATAGCAATCAGCCCCAGCATTTT. Translated: CASSPYSNQPQHF.

The rearrangement links TRBV7-2 to TRBJ1-5; D is perhaps TRBD1 (6 bases). Trimming shortened V by 2 bases and J by 3 bases, and 11 bases separated the two germline ends. The CDR3 spans 15 residues. Germline assignment: CDR1 SGHTA and CDR2 FQGNSA. DNA of the CDR3: TGTGCCAGCAGCTTACTCGGACAGATCAATCAGCCCCAGCATTTT. Protein: CASSLLGQINQPQHF.

In its sample, this clone was seen once. The genes are TRBV7-9 and TRBJ2-7; D possibly corresponds to TRBD1 (6 bases). V was pared by 5 bases and J by 3 bases, with 8 bases between. Looked up from germline, CDR1 is SEHNR and CDR2 is FQNEAQ (reference sequence). This CDR3 region has 12 residues. The CDR3 spells CASSETGYEQYF. For the CDR3, the DNA is TGTGCCAGCAGCGAGACAGGCTACGAGCAGTACTTC.

This chain joins TRBV12-5 and TRBJ1-1; no clear D. V lost 5 bases, J lost 2 bases, and 6 bases lay in between. Germline CDR1 and CDR2: LGHNT and FRNRAP. The CDR3 is 12 amino acids. CDR3 sequence: CASGPTNTEAFF. Written as DNA, the CDR3 is TGTGCTAGTGGTCCTACCAACACTGAAGCTTTCTTT. Drawing the rest from reference TRBV12-5 and TRBJ1-1, the complete variable domain is DARVTQTPRHKVTEMGQEVTMRCQPILGHNTVFWYRQTMMQGLELLAYFRNRAPLDDSGMPKDRFSAEMPDATLATLKIQPSEPRDSAVYFCASGPTNTEAFFGQGTRLTVV.

The chain uses TRBV7-2 and TRBJ2-2; unclear D gene. Between the trimmed V and J ends, which lost 1 base and 2 bases, there was a span of 8 bases. The germline V gene encodes CDR1 SGHTA and CDR2 FQGNSA. The CDR3 is made up of 15 amino acids. CDR3 coding DNA: TGTGCCAGCAGCTTAGTAAACAGTAACACCGGGGAGCTGTTTTTT. It is translated as CASSLVNSNTGELFF.

The chain joins TRBV29-1 to TRBJ1-5; D might be TRBD1 (6 bases). Germline V gene sequence: CDR1 SQVTM, CDR2 ANQGSEA. Trimming took off 5 bases at V and 9 bases at J, with 14 bases between the two ends. The CDR3 runs 12 residues. CDR3 coding DNA: TGCAGCGTTTTGGACAGTAAGGTGCCCCAGCATTTT. Amino acids: CSVLDSKVPQHF.